The clone carrying this T cell receptor beta chain appeared many times. It was RNA transcripts that yielded the amplified TCR beta CDR3 regions. The HTBI set primed first-round TCR CDR3 RT-PCR. From the multiplex PCR reads, TCRdb called clonotypes with MiXCR, one entry per CDR3 protein. The table lists about 280,000 distinct CDR3 sequences, about 25% of them singletons. These data belong to a study of T cells in Graves' hyperthyroidism and ophthalmopathy. V shed 3 bases and J shed 7 bases, with 12 bases lying between them. The germline V gene encodes CDR1 SGHAT and CDR2 FQNNGV. This CDR3 comprises 13 residues.

Input material: blood. The clonotype originates from a man in his forties with Graves' hyperthyroidism that later progressed to Graves' ophthalmopathy. This chain links TRBV11-2 with TRBJ1-1; no reliable D call. CDR3 in amino acids: CASSFGFVHEAFF. In DNA form, the CDR3 reads TGTGCCAGCAGCTTCGGGTTTGTCCATGAAGCTTTCTTT.